One T cell receptor beta chain is described in this entry. The antigen is undetermined. This entry is derived from a study of a mutant IDH1 vaccine in newly diagnosed glioma. Documented time point: week 5, during vaccination. Vaccination comprised doses that each held 300 ug of mutant IDH1 20-mer peptide, plus topical imiquimod. The V gene lost 2 bases and the J gene lost 9 bases, with 12 bases spanning the gap. Germline V gene sequence: CDR1 SGHKS, CDR2 YYEKEE (reference sequence). The CDR3 consists of 13 residues. The assay was immunoSEQ multiplex PCR, and TCRdb's table has in-frame clones only and misses some. Of some 51,000 clones listed, about three quarters are singletons.

This receptor was taken from a man in his fifties or sixties with glioma. The starting material was PBMCs, obtained from a glioma patient whose treatment included an IDH1 peptide vaccine. This chain links TRBV5-5 with TRBJ1-5; D remains ambiguous. Written as DNA, the CDR3 is TGTGCCAGCAGCTTAGACCCGATGGGGCCCCAGCATTTT. It translates to CASSLDPMGPQHF.